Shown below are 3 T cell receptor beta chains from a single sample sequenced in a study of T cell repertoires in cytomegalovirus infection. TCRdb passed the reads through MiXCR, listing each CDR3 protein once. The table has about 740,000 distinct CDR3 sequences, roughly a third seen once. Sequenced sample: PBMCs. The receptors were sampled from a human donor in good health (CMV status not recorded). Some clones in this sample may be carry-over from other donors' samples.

The CDR3 DNA follows: TGTGCCAGTAGCGGACTGTGGAGCGAAAACACCATATATTTT. This gives the protein CASSGLWSENTIYF. This chain uses TRBV19 with TRBJ1-3, with unresolved D. V was shortened by 6 bases and J by 6 bases, with 15 bases between the two germline ends. The V gene's germline CDR1 is LNHDA and CDR2 SQIVND (reference sequence). The length of the CDR3 is 14 residues.

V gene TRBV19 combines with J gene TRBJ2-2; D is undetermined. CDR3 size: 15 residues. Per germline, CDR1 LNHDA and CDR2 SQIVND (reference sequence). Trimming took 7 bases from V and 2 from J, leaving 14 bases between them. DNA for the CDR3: TGTGCCAGTACCCCGGTAATAGGTAACACCGGGGAGCTGTTTTTT. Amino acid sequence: CASTPVIGNTGELFF.

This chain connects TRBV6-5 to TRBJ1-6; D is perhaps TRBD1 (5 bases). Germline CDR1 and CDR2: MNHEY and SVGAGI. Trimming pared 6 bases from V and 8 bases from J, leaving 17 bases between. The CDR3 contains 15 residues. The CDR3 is CASSPFGRVDSPLHF. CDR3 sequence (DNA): TGTGCCAGCAGCCCGTTCGGCAGGGTAGATTCACCCCTCCACTTT.